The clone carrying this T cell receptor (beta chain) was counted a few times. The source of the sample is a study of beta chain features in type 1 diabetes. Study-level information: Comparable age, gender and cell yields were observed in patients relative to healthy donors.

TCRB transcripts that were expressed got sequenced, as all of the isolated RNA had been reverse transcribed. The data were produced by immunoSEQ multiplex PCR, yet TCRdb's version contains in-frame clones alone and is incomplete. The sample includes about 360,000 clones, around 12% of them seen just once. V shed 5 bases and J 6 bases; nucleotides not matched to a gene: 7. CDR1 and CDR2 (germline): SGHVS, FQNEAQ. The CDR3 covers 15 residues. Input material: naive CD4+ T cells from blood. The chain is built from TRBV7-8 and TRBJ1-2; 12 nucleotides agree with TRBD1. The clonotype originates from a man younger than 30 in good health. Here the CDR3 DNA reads TGTGCCAGCAGCCCCGCCGGGACAGGGGGCGATGGCTACACCTTC. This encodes CASSPAGTGGDGYTF.